This is a list of T cell receptor beta chains from one sample in a study of blood T cell repertoires in COVID-19. Profiled with immunoSEQ multiplex PCR; TCRdb holds only in-frame clones, not every one. This table holds 55,000 to 75,000 clones, over 75% found once. The source material was peripheral blood. The receptor set was obtained from a man aged 80 or over with active or convalescent COVID-19. Both conserved end residues are part of each CDR3. The size field is filled for only some rows; it gives once, few, many or a size class.

len | v_gene | abundance | CDR3aa
19 | TRBV19 | . | CASSVTRRRSPSGANVLTF
15 | TRBV9 | . | CASSVEGVSSYEQYF
16 | TRBV9 | . | CASTRTSGPNTGELFF
17 | TRBV6-2/TRBV6-3 | . | CASSYPGREGLTGELFF
17 | TRBV28 | . | CASSLASGSLLGNEQFF
16 | TRBV9 | few | CASSVGSATTYNEQFF
15 | TRBV11-2 | . | CASSLGDRDQETQYF
15 | TRBV2 | . | CASTLRQKSNTEAFF
14 | TRBV5-1 | . | CASSLAERGVGYTF
16 | TRBV18 | . | CASSPDGHGNTGELFF
14 | TRBV18 | many | CASSPRSSYNEQFF
15 | TRBV19 | . | CASSKVGGSGNTIYF
15 | TRBV6-2/TRBV6-3 | . | CASSQAGGVPQPQHF
15 | TRBV15 | . | CATSRDRDRKNIQYF
14 | TRBV5-1 | . | CASSLAGQNNEQFF
14 | TRBV3-1/TRBV3-2 | . | CASSQAPGTDTQYF
16 | TRBV6-1 | . | CASSERVLRNNSPLHF
13 | TRBV7-9 | . | CASSLGMDREGYF